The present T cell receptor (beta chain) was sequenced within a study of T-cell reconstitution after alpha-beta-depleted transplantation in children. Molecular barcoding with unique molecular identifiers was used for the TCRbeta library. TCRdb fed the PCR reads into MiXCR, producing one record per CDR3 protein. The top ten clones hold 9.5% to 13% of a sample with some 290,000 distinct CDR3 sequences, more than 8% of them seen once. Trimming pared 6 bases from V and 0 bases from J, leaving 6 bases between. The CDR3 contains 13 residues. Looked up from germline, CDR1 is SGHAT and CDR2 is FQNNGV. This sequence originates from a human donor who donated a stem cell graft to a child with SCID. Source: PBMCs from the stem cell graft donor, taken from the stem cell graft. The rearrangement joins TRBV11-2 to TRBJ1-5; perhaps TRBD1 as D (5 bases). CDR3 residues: CASRGDSNQPQHF. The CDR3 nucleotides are TGTGCCAGCAGGGGGGATAGCAATCAGCCCCAGCATTTT.